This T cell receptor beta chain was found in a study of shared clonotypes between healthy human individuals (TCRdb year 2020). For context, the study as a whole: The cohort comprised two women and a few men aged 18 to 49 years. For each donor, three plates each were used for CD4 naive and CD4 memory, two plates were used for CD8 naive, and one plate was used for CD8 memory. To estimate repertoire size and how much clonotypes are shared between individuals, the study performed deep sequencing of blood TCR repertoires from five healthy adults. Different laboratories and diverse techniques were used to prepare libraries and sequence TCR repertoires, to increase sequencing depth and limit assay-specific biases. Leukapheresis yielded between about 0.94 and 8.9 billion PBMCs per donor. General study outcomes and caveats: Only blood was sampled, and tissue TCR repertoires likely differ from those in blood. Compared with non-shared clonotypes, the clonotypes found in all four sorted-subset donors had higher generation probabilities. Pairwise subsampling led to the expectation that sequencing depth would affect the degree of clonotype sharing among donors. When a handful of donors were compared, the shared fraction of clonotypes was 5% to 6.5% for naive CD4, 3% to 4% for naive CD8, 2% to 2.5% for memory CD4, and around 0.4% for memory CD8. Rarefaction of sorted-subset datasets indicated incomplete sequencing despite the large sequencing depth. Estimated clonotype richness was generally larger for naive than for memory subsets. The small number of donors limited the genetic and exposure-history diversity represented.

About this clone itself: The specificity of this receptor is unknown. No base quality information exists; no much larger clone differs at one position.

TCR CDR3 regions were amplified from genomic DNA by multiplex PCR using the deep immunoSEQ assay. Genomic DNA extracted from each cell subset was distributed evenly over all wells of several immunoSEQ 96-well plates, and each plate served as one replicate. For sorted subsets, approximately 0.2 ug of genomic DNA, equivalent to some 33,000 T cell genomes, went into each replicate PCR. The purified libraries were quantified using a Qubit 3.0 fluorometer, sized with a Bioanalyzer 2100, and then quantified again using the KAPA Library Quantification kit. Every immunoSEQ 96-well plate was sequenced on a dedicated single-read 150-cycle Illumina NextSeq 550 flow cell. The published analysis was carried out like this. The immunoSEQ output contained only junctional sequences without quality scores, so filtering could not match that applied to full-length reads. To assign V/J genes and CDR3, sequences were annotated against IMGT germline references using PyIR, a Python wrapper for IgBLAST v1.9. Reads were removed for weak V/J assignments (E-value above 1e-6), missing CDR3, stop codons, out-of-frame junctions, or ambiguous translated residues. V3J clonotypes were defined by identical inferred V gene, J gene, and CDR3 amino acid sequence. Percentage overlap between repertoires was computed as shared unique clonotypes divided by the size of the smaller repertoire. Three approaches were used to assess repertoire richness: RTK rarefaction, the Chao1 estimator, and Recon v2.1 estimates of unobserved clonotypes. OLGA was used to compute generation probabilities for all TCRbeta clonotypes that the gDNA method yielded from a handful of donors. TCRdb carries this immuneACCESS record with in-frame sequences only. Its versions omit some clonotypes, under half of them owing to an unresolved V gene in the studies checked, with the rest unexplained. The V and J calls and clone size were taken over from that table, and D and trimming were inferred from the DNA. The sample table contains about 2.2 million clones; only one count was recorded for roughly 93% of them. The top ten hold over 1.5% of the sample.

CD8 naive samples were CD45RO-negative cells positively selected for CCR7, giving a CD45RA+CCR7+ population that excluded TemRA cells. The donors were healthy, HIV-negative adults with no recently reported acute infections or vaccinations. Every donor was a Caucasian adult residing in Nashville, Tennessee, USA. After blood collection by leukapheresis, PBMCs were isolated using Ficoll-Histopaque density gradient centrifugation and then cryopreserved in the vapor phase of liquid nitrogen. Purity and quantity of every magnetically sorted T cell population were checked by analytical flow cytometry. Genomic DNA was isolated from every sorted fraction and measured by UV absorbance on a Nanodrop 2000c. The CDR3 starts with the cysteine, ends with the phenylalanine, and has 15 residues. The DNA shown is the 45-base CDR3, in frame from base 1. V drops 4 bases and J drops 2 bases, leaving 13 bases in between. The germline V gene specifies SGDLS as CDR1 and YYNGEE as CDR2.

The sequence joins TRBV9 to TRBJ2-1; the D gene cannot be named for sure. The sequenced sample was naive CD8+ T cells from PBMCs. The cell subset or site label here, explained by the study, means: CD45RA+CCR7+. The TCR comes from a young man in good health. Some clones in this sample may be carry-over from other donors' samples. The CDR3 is CASSKPGLAYNEQFF. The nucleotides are TGTGCCAGCAGCAAGCCGGGTCTCGCCTACAATGAGCAGTTCTTC.